The source of this T cell receptor beta chain is a study of blood T cells in healthy people across ages. The CDR3 length is 16 residues. Germline assignment: CDR1 MGHDK and CDR2 SYGVNS. V lost 1 base and J 4 bases, leaving 15 bases between the germline ends. Using a J-beta primer mix together with a sample-barcoded 5' primer, a second PCR was run for about 7 to 12 cycles. MiXCR was run by TCRdb on the 5' RACE reads, yielding one entry per CDR3 protein. The data contain around 1,000,000 distinct CDR3 sequences, about 23% of them singletons. Another study also made use of these data, one on T cells of mothers and their children. In that study: Microchimeric T cell clones that persisted were not detected.

This chain joins TRBV25-1 and TRBJ2-3; D might be TRBD2 (5 bases). The source is a girl aged 2 to 9 in good health. The specimen was blood. The CDR3 DNA reads as TGTGCCAGCAGTGAATTACGGGGATTTAGGCCAGATACGCAGTATTTT. Encoded protein: CASSELRGFRPDTQYF.